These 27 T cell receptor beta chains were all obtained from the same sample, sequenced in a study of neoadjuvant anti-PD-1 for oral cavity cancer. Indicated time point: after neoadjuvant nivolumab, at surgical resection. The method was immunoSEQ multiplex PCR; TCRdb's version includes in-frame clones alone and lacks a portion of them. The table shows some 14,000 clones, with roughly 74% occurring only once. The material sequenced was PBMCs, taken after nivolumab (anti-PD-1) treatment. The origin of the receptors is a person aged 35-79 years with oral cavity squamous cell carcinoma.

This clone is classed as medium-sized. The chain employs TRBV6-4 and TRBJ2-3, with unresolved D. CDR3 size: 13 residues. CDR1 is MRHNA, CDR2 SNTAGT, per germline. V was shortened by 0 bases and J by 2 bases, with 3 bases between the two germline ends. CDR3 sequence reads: CASSDSDTDTQYF. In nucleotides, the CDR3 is TGTGCCAGCAGTGACTCTGACACAGATACGCAGTATTTT.

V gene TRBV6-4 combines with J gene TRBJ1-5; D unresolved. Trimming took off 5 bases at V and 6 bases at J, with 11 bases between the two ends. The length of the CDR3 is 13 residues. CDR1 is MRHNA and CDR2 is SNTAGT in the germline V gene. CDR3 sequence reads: CASSPEAGQPQHF. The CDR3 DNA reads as TGTGCCAGCAGTCCTGAAGCGGGTCAGCCCCAGCATTTT.

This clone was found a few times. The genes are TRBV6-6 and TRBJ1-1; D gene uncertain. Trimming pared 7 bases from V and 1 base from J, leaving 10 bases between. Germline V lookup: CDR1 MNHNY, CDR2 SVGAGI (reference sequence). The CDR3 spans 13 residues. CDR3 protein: CASTFDPNTEAFF. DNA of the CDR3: TGTGCCAGCACATTTGACCCGAACACTGAAGCTTTCTTT.

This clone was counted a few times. The CDR3 sequence: CASSLQGERTEAFF. The CDR3 coding sequence is TGCGCCAGCAGCTTACAGGGGGAGCGCACTGAAGCTTTCTTT. The V and J genes are TRBV5-1 and TRBJ1-1, with 8 bases identical to TRBD1. The V segment lost 2 bases and the J segment 4 bases; nucleotides outside the gene matches: 4. Germline V gene sequence: CDR1 SGHRS, CDR2 YFSETQ. The length of the CDR3 is 14 residues.

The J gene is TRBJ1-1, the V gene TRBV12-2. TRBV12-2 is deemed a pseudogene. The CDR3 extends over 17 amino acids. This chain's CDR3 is CASRLVGTRYVNTEAFF. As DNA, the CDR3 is TGTGCAAGTCGCTTAGTCGGGACCCGATACGTGAACACTGAAGCTTTCTTT.

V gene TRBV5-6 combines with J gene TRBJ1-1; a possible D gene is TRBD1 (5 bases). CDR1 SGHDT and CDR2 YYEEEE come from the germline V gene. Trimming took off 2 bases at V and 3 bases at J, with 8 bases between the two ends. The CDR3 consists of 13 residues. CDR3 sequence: CASSFQGHTEAFF. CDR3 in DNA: TGTGCCAGCAGCTTTCAGGGACACACTGAAGCTTTCTTT.

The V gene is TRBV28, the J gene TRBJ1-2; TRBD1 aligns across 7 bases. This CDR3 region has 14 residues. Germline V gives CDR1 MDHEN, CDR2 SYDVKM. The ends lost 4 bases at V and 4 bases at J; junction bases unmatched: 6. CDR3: CASSSGTVPYGYTF. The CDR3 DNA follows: TGTGCCAGCAGTTCCGGGACAGTGCCCTATGGCTACACCTTC.

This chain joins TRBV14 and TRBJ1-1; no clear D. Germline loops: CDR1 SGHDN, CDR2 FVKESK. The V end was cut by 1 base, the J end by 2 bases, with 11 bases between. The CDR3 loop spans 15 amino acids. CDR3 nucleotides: TGTGCCAGCAGCCAAGGTCGGGCGGTAAACACTGAAGCTTTCTTT. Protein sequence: CASSQGRAVNTEAFF.

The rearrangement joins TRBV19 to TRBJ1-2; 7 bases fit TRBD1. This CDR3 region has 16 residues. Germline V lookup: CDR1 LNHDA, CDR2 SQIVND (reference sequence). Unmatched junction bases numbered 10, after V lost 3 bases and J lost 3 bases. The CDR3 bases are TGTGCCAGTAGTATCCTCCTCCGACAGGGCCACTATGGCTACACCTTC. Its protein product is CASSILLRQGHYGYTF.

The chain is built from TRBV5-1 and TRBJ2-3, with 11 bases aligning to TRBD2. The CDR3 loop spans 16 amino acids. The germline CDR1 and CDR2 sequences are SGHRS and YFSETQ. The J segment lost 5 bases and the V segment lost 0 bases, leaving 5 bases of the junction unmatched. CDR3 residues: CASSLGLAGGEDTQYF. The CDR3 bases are TGCGCCAGCAGCTTGGGGCTAGCGGGAGGTGAAGATACGCAGTATTTT.

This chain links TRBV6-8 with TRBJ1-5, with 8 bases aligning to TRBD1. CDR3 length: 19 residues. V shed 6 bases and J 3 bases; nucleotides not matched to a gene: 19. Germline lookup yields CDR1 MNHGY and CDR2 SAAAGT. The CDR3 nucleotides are TGTGCCAGCAGGTTATACAGGGGGACCCCGGAACATGACAATCAGCCCCAGCATTTT. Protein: CASRLYRGTPEHDNQPQHF.

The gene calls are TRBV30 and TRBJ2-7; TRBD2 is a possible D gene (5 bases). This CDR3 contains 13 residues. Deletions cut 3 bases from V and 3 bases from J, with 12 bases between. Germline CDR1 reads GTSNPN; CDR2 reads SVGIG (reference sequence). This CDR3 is CAWSRGLDYEQYF. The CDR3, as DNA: TGTGCCTGGAGCAGAGGGTTGGACTACGAGCAGTACTTC.

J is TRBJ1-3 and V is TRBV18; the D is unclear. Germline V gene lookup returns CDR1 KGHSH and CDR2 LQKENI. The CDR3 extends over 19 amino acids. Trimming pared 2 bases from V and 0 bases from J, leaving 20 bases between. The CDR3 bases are TGTGCCAGCTCACCAGAAAGGGTAGTCAGTCTACTCTCTGGAAACACCATATATTTT. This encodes CASSPERVVSLLSGNTIYF.

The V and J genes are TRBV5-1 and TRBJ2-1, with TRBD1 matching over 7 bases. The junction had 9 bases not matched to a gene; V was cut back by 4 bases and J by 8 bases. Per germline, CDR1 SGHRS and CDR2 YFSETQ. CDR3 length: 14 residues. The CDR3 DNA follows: TGCGCCAGCAGCCACGGGACAGCGAGTGATGAGCAGTTCTTC. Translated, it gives CASSHGTASDEQFF.

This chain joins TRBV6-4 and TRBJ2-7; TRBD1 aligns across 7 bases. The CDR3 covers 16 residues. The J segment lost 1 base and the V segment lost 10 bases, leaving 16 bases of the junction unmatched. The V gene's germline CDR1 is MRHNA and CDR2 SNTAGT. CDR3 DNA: TGTGCCACCGGCGGAGACAGGGACCTTCCTTCCTACGAGCAGTACTTC. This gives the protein CATGGDRDLPSYEQYF.

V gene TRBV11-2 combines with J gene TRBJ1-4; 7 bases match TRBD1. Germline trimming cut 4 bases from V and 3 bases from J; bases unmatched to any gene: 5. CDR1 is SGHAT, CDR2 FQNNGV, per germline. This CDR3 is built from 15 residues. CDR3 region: CASSYTGTANEKLFF. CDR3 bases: TGTGCCAGCAGCTATACCGGGACAGCTAATGAAAAACTGTTTTTT.

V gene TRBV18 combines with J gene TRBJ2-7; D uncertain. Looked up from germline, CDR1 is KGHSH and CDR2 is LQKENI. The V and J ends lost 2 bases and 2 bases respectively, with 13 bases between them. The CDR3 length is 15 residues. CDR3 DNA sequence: TGTGCCAGCTCACCAAGTCTTACTGGAACCTACGAGCAGTACTTC. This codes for CASSPSLTGTYEQYF.

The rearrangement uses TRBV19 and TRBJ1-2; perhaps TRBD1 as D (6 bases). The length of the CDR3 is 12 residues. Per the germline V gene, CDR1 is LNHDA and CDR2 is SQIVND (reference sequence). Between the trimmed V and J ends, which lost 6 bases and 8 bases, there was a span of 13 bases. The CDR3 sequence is CASSLQGWGYTF. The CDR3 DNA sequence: TGTGCCAGTAGCCTACAGGGATGGGGCTACACCTTC.

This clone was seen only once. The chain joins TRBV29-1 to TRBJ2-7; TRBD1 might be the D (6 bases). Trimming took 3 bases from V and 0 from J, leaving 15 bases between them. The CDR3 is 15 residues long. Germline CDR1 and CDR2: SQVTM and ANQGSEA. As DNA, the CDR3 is TGCAGCGTTGAGTCCGGGACACCAAGCTCCTACGAGCAGTACTTC. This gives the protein CSVESGTPSSYEQYF.

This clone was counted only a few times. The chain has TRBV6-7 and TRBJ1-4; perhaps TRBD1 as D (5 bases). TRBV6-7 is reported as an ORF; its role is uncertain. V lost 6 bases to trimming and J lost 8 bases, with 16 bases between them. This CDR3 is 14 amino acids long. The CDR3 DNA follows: TGTGCCAGCAGCGTACAGGCAGAAAAAGAAAAACTGTTTTTT. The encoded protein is CASSVQAEKEKLFF.

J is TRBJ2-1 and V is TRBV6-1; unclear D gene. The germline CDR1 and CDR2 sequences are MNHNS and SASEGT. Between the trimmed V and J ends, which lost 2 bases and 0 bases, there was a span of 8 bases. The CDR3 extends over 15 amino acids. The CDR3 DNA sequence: TGTGCCAGCAGTGAACAGTACTTCTCCTACAATGAGCAGTTCTTC. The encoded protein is CASSEQYFSYNEQFF.

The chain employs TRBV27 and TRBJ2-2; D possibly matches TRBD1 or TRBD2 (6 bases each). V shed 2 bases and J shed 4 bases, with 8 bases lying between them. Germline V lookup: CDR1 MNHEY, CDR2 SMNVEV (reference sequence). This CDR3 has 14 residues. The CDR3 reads CASSLGGGTGELFF. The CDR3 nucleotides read TGTGCCAGCAGTTTAGGAGGGGGCACCGGGGAGCTGTTTTTT.

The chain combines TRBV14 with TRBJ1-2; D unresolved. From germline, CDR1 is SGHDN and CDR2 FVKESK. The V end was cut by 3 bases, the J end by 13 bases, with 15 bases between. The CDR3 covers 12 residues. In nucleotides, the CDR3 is TGTGCCAGCAGCCAGAATTCCTGGTCAGTCACCTTC. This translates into CASSQNSWSVTF.

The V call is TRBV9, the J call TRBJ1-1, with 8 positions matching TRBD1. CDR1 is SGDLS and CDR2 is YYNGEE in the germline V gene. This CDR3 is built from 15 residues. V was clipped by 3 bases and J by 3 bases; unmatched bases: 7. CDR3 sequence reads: CASSAHRGSDTEAFF. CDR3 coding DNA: TGTGCCAGCAGCGCCCACAGGGGGTCGGACACTGAAGCTTTCTTT. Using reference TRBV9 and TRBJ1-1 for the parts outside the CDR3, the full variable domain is DSGVTQTPKHLITATGQRVTLRCSPRSGDLSVYWYQQSLDQGLQFLIQYYNGEERAKGNILERFSAQQFPDLHSELNLSSLELGDSALYFCASSAHRGSDTEAFFGQGTRLTVV.

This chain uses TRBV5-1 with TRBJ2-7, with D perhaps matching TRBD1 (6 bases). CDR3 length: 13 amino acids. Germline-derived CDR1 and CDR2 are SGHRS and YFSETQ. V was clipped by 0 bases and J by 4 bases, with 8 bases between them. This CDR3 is CASSLDRAYEQYF. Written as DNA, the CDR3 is TGCGCCAGCAGCTTGGACAGGGCGTACGAGCAGTACTTC. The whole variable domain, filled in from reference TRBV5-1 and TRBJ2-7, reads KAGVTQTPRYLIKTRGQQVTLSCSPISGHRSVSWYQQTPGQGLQFLFEYFSETQRNKGNFPGRFSGRQFSNSRSEMNVSTLELGDSALYLCASSLDRAYEQYFGPGTRLTVT.

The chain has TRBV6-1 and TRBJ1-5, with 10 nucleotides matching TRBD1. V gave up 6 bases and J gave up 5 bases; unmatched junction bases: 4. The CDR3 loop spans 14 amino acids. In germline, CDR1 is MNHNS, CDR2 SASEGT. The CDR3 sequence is CASRGTGAYQPQHF. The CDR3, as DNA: TGTGCCAGCAGAGGGACAGGGGCCTATCAGCCCCAGCATTTT.

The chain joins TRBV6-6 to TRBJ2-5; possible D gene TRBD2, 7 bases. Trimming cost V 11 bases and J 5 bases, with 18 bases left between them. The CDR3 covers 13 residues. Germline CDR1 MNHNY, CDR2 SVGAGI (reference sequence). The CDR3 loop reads CAGSSRGGETQYF. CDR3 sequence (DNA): TGTGCCGGCTCCTCGAGGGGGGGCGAGACCCAGTACTTC.